This T cell receptor (beta chain) was found in a study of PD-L1 blockade in urothelial cancer. CDR3 length: 13 residues. From germline, CDR1 is SQVTM and CDR2 ANQGSEA. The germline V and J ends were trimmed by 7 bases and 6 bases, with 18 bases remaining between them. Some clones are missing from TCRdb's copy, which holds only in-frame ones; the method was immunoSEQ multiplex PCR. The table records about 39,000 clones, approximately 90% of them present only once. Specimen: PBMCs, collected around atezolizumab (anti-PD-L1) treatment. The chain uses TRBV29-1 and TRBJ1-2, with D possibly matching TRBD1 (5 bases). This receptor was identified in a man in his sixties with urothelial cancer. The CDR3 region is CSADGGGGDGYTF. As DNA, the CDR3 is TGCAGCGCCGACGGGGGGGGAGGGGATGGCTACACCTTC.